What follows are 18 T cell receptor beta chains derived from one specimen sequenced in a study of cytomegalovirus exposure and HLA in healthy donors. The PCR used 60 Vbeta and 13 Jbeta primers. The table came from immunoSEQ multiplex PCR; TCRdb's copy has only in-frame clones and leaves some out. The data show under 250,000 clones, around 78% seen once. The sequencing sample was made of PBMCs. The receptor set was obtained from a man aged 30-40 years in good health and CMV-seronegative.

The rearrangement uses TRBV5-3 and TRBJ1-2; 7 nucleotides align to TRBD1. TRBV5-3 is an ORF, with its function uncertain. The CDR3 spans 15 residues. V lost 3 bases to trimming and J lost 1 base; unmatched junction nucleotides: 6. The CDR3 DNA reads as TGTGCCAGAAGCTGGGACAGCGCGGATAACTATGGCTACACCTTC. Protein: CARSWDSADNYGYTF.

This chain connects TRBV11-2 to TRBJ2-2, with D possibly TRBD2 on 5 matching bases. This CDR3 spans 16 amino acids. From germline, CDR1 is SGHAT and CDR2 FQNNGV. V lost 0 bases and J 10 bases, leaving 18 bases between the germline ends. The CDR3 sequence: CASSLDLRLLFMELFF. In nucleotides, the CDR3 is TGTGCCAGCAGCTTAGATCTGAGACTACTATTTATGGAGCTGTTTTTT.

The genes are TRBV15 and TRBJ2-1; D is possibly TRBD2 (5 bases). This CDR3 is 14 amino acids long. V lost 5 bases, J lost 7 bases, and 15 bases lay in between. From germline, CDR1 is LNHNV and CDR2 YYDKDF (reference sequence). In DNA form, the CDR3 reads TGTGCCACCAGCCCCCCGGGGAACGCAAATGAGCAGTTCTTC. It codes for CATSPPGNANEQFF.

This sequence joins TRBV28 and TRBJ2-1; no clear D gene. Germline V gene sequence: CDR1 MDHEN, CDR2 SYDVKM. The CDR3 spans 14 residues. Trimming left V 6 bases short and J 3 bases short, with 12 bases between. This CDR3 is CASSSPGLYNEQFF. In nucleotides, the CDR3 is TGTGCCAGCAGCTCCCCGGGTCTCTACAATGAGCAGTTCTTC.

The V gene is TRBV2, the J gene TRBJ1-6, with 9 bases that match TRBD1. In germline, CDR1 is SNHLY, CDR2 FYNNEI. The CDR3 is 13 residues long. CDR3 bases: TGTTCAGACAGCCGGGACAGGGTTTCACCCCTCCACTTT. It codes for CSDSRDRVSPLHF.

The genes are TRBV27 and TRBJ2-7; 14 bases fit TRBD2. This CDR3 comprises 18 residues. The V gene end was trimmed by 6 bases and the J gene end by 2 bases; junction bases not matched to a gene: 12. The germline V gene encodes CDR1 MNHEY and CDR2 SMNVEV (reference sequence). The CDR3 protein is CASRPGTSGRGPPYEQYF. The CDR3 DNA sequence: TGTGCCAGCAGGCCCGGGACTAGCGGGAGAGGACCTCCCTACGAGCAGTACTTC.

This chain uses TRBV28 with TRBJ1-1; TRBD1 matches at 8 bases. Germline loops: CDR1 MDHEN, CDR2 SYDVKM. There are 11 residues in the CDR3. V lost 6 bases to trimming and J lost 11 bases; unmatched junction nucleotides: 5. The chain's CDR3 is CASRHRDRAFF. Written as DNA, the CDR3 is TGTGCCAGCAGGCACCGGGACAGGGCTTTCTTT.

The chain uses TRBV11-2 and TRBJ2-3; D might be TRBD2 (5 bases). This CDR3 has 14 amino acids. Looked up from germline, CDR1 is SGHAT and CDR2 is FQNNGV. The V end lost 5 bases, the J end lost 8 bases, and 17 bases lay between the germline ends. Written as DNA, the CDR3 is TGTGCCAGCAGCCCCCGAGCTAGCATGGGTACGCAGTATTTT. It specifies CASSPRASMGTQYF. The full variable domain, completed using reference TRBV11-2 and TRBJ2-3, is EAGVAQSPRYKIIEKRQSVAFWCNPISGHATLYWYQQILGQGPKLLIQFQNNGVVDDSQLPKDRFSAERLKGVDSTLKIQPAKLEDSAVYLCASSPRASMGTQYFGPGTRLTVL.

In this sample, this clone turned up once. The chain carries TRBV2 and TRBJ1-5; TRBD1 aligns across 10 bases. The CDR3 length is 14 residues. Germline values: CDR1 SNHLY, CDR2 FYNNEI. Trimming removed 6 bases from V and 3 bases from J; junction bases left unmatched: 2. For the CDR3, the DNA is TGTGCCAGCAGGCGACAGGGGGCCAATCAGCCCCAGCATTTT. It specifies CASRRQGANQPQHF.

The chain employs TRBV15 and TRBJ1-5; TRBD1 aligns across 7 bases. V gave up 5 bases and J gave up 4 bases; unmatched junction bases: 8. Germline V CDR1 and CDR2: LNHNV, YYDKDF (reference sequence). The CDR3 consists of 15 residues. In DNA form, the CDR3 reads TGTGCCACCAGCGGGGGACAGTTAGGGAATCAGCCCCAGCATTTT. Residues: CATSGGQLGNQPQHF. Full variable domain (missing parts from reference TRBV15 and TRBJ1-5): DAMVIQNPRYQVTQFGKPVTLSCSQTLNHNVMYWYQQKSSQAPKLLFHYYDKDFNNEADTPDNFQSRRPNTSFCFLDIRSPGLGDTAMYLCATSGGQLGNQPQHFGDGTRLSIL.

This rearrangement joins TRBV6-1 to TRBJ2-3, with no clear D. Trimming shortened V by 3 bases and J by 0 bases, and 7 bases separated the two germline ends. Germline-derived CDR1 and CDR2 are MNHNS and SASEGT. The CDR3 spans 14 residues. The CDR3 nucleotides read TGTGCCAGCAGTGACAGGCCAAGCACAGATACGCAGTATTTT. Residues: CASSDRPSTDTQYF.

The V gene is TRBV29-1, the J gene TRBJ2-2, with TRBD1 identical over 8 bases. Per germline, CDR1 SQVTM and CDR2 ANQGSEA. The J segment lost 6 bases and the V segment lost 4 bases, leaving 10 bases of the junction unmatched. This CDR3 is 15 amino acids long. DNA of the CDR3: TGCAGCGTTGTTTCGGCAGGGGGCTTGGCCGGGGAGCTGTTTTTT. As protein: CSVVSAGGLAGELFF.

J is TRBJ2-7 and V is TRBV5-5, with 10 positions matching TRBD2. Germline V CDR1 and CDR2: SGHKS, YYEKEE (reference sequence). This CDR3 region has 16 residues. J lost 4 bases, V lost 1 base, and 8 bases had no gene match. The CDR3 nucleotides read TGTGCCAGCAGCTTGTCCCCTCTAGCGGGGGTATACGAGCAGTACTTC. It is translated as CASSLSPLAGVYEQYF.

The V call is TRBV15, the J call TRBJ1-4, with 11 bases fitting TRBD1. With V trimmed by 5 bases and J by 0 bases, 2 bases remained unmatched. From germline, CDR1 is LNHNV and CDR2 YYDKDF (reference sequence). The CDR3 sequence is 16 residues long. In DNA form, the CDR3 reads TGTGCCACCAGCGCGGGACAGGGGGCAACTAATGAAAAACTGTTTTTT. Amino acid sequence: CATSAGQGATNEKLFF.

This chain connects TRBV7-3 to TRBJ2-2; 11 bases are a match to TRBD2. CDR1 and CDR2 from the germline V gene are SGHTA and FQGTGA. The CDR3 contains 16 residues. Trimming at V came to 5 bases and at J to 3 bases, leaving 5 bases not matched to a gene. In DNA form, the CDR3 reads TGTGCCAGCAGCCCTCTAGCGGGAGGTCACACCGGGGAGCTGTTTTTT. Translated: CASSPLAGGHTGELFF.

The V gene is TRBV6-5, the J gene TRBJ1-2, with a possible D match to TRBD1 (6 bases). The CDR3 length is 14 residues. V was pared by 5 bases and J by 8 bases, with 18 bases between. Germline V CDR1 and CDR2: MNHEY, SVGAGI. The CDR3 DNA is TGTGCCAGCAGTGCCCCAGGGACACGAGTGGGCTACACCTTC. Its protein is CASSAPGTRVGYTF.

The chain combines TRBV6-5 with TRBJ1-1; no clear D. Germline loops: CDR1 MNHEY, CDR2 SVGAGI. V was cut by 4 bases and J by 0 bases, with 9 bases left in between. The CDR3 sequence is 14 residues long. CDR3 in amino acids: CASSFATMNTEAFF. The CDR3 DNA follows: TGTGCCAGCAGTTTTGCGACTATGAACACTGAAGCTTTCTTT.

V is TRBV2 and J is TRBJ1-2, with D uncertain. The length of the CDR3 is 13 residues. From germline, CDR1 is SNHLY and CDR2 FYNNEI. The V end lost 3 bases, the J end lost 2 bases, and 7 bases lay between the germline ends. CDR3 DNA: TGTGCCAGCAGTGAGAACCGGAACTATGGCTACACCTTC. Translation gives CASSENRNYGYTF.